This is a list of T cell receptor beta chains from one sample in a study of OX40 agonist ivuxolimab in advanced cancers. Using immunoSEQ multiplex PCR, the repertoire was profiled, and TCRdb retains in-frame clones only, with some absent. The repertoire holds 55,000 to 70,000 clones, 86% seen once, with around 2.7% in the top ten. Sequenced here: CD4+ or CD8+ T cells sorted from blood, sampled in a trial of the OX40 agonist ivuxolimab. These receptor sequences come from an adult with an advanced solid tumor such as melanoma, head and neck, liver or kidney cancer. Each CDR3 is given with its conserved first and last residue. A D gene is named only where the DNA matches it firmly. Clone size is shown for a subset of rows, as once, few, many or a class of expanded clone.

V gene: TRBV21-1; J gene: TRBJ1-6; D gene: .; clone size: few; CDR3 protein: CASSKAARANSPLHF; CDR3 DNA: TGTGCCAGCAGCAAAGCGGCGAGAGCAAATTCACCCCTCCACTTT
V gene: TRBV4-2; J gene: TRBJ1-2; D gene: .; clone size: .; CDR3 protein: CASSQGLSGYTF; CDR3 DNA: TGTGCCAGCAGCCAAGGCCTTTCCGGCTACACCTTC
V gene: TRBV10-3; J gene: TRBJ1-2; D gene: TRBD1; clone size: .; CDR3 protein: CAISGTGGYGYTF; CDR3 DNA: TGTGCCATCAGCGGGACAGGGGGGTATGGCTACACCTTC
V gene: TRBV18; J gene: TRBJ1-2; D gene: .; clone size: .; CDR3 protein: CASSPGSNYGYTF; CDR3 DNA: TGTGCCAGCTCACCCGGCAGTAACTATGGCTACACCTTC
V gene: TRBV2; J gene: TRBJ2-5; D gene: .; clone size: .; CDR3 protein: CASSRDRTSQETQYF; CDR3 DNA: TGTGCCAGCAGCCGGGACCGCACATCCCAAGAGACCCAGTACTTC
V gene: TRBV18; J gene: TRBJ2-7; D gene: .; clone size: .; CDR3 protein: CASSRPEGAYEQYF; CDR3 DNA: TGTGCCAGCTCACGGCCAGAAGGGGCCTACGAGCAGTACTTC
V gene: TRBV5-6; J gene: TRBJ2-5; D gene: .; clone size: .; CDR3 protein: CASSLDPRQATQYF; CDR3 DNA: TGTGCCAGCAGCTTGGATCCTCGCCAAGCGACCCAGTACTTC
V gene: TRBV7-2; J gene: TRBJ1-5; D gene: TRBD1; clone size: .; CDR3 protein: CASSLGGQGGQPQHF; CDR3 DNA: TGTGCCAGCAGCTTGGGGGGACAGGGAGGTCAGCCCCAGCATTTT
V gene: TRBV11-2; J gene: TRBJ1-5; D gene: .; clone size: .; CDR3 protein: CASSYSALQPQHF; CDR3 DNA: TGTGCCAGCAGCTACTCAGCGTTACAGCCCCAGCATTTT
V gene: TRBV28; J gene: TRBJ1-2; D gene: TRBD1; clone size: .; CDR3 protein: CASKQGARSYGYTF; CDR3 DNA: TGTGCCAGCAAACAGGGGGCTCGGAGCTATGGCTACACCTTC
V gene: TRBV4-2; J gene: TRBJ2-7; D gene: TRBD1; clone size: .; CDR3 protein: CASSLNRGLGGDEQYF; CDR3 DNA: TGTGCCAGCAGCCTCAACAGGGGGCTGGGTGGGGACGAGCAGTACTTC
V gene: TRBV11-3; J gene: TRBJ2-7; D gene: .; clone size: .; CDR3 protein: CASRQVFGYEQYF; CDR3 DNA: TGTGCCAGCAGACAGGTATTTGGCTACGAGCAGTACTTC
V gene: TRBV6-5; J gene: TRBJ1-1; D gene: .; clone size: .; CDR3 protein: CASSYWGATVSEAFF; CDR3 DNA: TGTGCCAGCAGTTACTGGGGAGCTACGGTATCTGAAGCTTTCTTT
V gene: TRBV5-8; J gene: TRBJ1-3; D gene: .; clone size: few; CDR3 protein: CASSFDRLVGNTIYF; CDR3 DNA: TGTGCCAGCAGCTTCGACAGACTCGTAGGAAACACCATATATTTT
V gene: TRBV2; J gene: TRBJ1-1; D gene: .; clone size: .; CDR3 protein: CASLRDGNTEAFF; CDR3 DNA: TGTGCCAGCCTCCGGGACGGGAACACTGAAGCTTTCTTT
V gene: TRBV7-9; J gene: TRBJ2-2; D gene: .; clone size: once; CDR3 protein: CASSLGTAISTGELFF; CDR3 DNA: TGTGCCAGCAGCTTAGGGACTGCGATATCCACCGGGGAGCTGTTTTTT
V gene: TRBV5-1; J gene: TRBJ2-2; D gene: .; clone size: .; CDR3 protein: CASSSGTANTGELFF; CDR3 DNA: TGCGCCAGCAGTTCCGGGACTGCGAACACCGGGGAGCTGTTTTTT
V gene: TRBV6-1; J gene: TRBJ1-5; D gene: .; clone size: .; CDR3 protein: CASSDARQGRNQPQHF; CDR3 DNA: TGTGCCAGCAGTGACGCCCGGCAGGGGAGGAATCAGCCCCAGCATTTT
V gene: TRBV4-1; J gene: TRBJ1-1; D gene: TRBD1; clone size: .; CDR3 protein: CASSPLQPRQGERNTEAFF; CDR3 DNA: TGCGCCAGCAGCCCCCTTCAACCTCGACAGGGGGAACGGAACACTGAAGCTTTCTTT
V gene: TRBV9; J gene: TRBJ2-2; D gene: .; clone size: .; CDR3 protein: CASSPTGNTGELFF; CDR3 DNA: TGTGCCAGCAGCCCCACAGGGAACACCGGGGAGCTGTTTTTT
V gene: TRBV7-2; J gene: TRBJ2-5; D gene: TRBD2; clone size: .; CDR3 protein: CASRQSGGSQYF; CDR3 DNA: TGTGCCAGCAGACAAAGCGGGGGCTCCCAGTACTTC
V gene: TRBV2; J gene: TRBJ1-2; D gene: .; clone size: .; CDR3 protein: CASTGLNYGYTF; CDR3 DNA: TGTGCCAGCACGGGCCTTAACTATGGCTACACCTTC
V gene: TRBV6-1; J gene: TRBJ2-7; D gene: .; clone size: .; CDR3 protein: CASGEVRYEQYF; CDR3 DNA: TGTGCCAGCGGTGAGGTACGCTACGAGCAGTACTTC
V gene: TRBV4-1; J gene: TRBJ1-4; D gene: .; clone size: .; CDR3 protein: CASSRRDNEKLFF; CDR3 DNA: TGCGCCAGCAGCCGGAGAGATAATGAAAAACTGTTTTTT
V gene: TRBV5-1; J gene: TRBJ2-5; D gene: .; clone size: once; CDR3 protein: CASRDEGETQYF; CDR3 DNA: TGCGCCAGCAGGGACGAGGGAGAGACCCAGTACTTC
V gene: TRBV11-2; J gene: TRBJ2-5; D gene: .; clone size: .; CDR3 protein: CASSRQYDLGETQYF; CDR3 DNA: TGTGCCAGCAGCCGACAGTATGATTTGGGAGAGACCCAGTACTTC
V gene: TRBV18; J gene: TRBJ2-1; D gene: TRBD1; clone size: .; CDR3 protein: CASSLLQGALNEQFF; CDR3 DNA: TGTGCCAGCTCCCTCCTTCAGGGGGCGCTGAATGAGCAGTTCTTC
V gene: TRBV20-1; J gene: TRBJ2-5; D gene: .; clone size: .; CDR3 protein: CSAVQETQYF; CDR3 DNA: TGCAGTGCGGTACAAGAGACCCAGTACTTC
V gene: TRBV21-1; J gene: TRBJ2-7; D gene: .; clone size: .; CDR3 protein: CASSKVLSGSSYEQYF; CDR3 DNA: TGTGCCAGCAGCAAAGTTCTGAGTGGGAGCTCCTACGAGCAGTACTTC
V gene: TRBV7-2; J gene: TRBJ2-7; D gene: .; clone size: .; CDR3 protein: CASSEAPTTATSSYEQYF; CDR3 DNA: TGTGCCAGCAGCGAAGCACCCACAACCGCCACTTCGTCATACGAGCAGTACTTC
V gene: TRBV28; J gene: TRBJ2-5; D gene: TRBD1; clone size: .; CDR3 protein: CASSSPTGGQETQYF; CDR3 DNA: TGTGCCAGCAGTTCCCCGACAGGGGGCCAAGAGACCCAGTACTTC
V gene: TRBV11-2; J gene: TRBJ1-5; D gene: TRBD1; clone size: .; CDR3 protein: CASSADRGIGQPQHF; CDR3 DNA: TGTGCCAGCAGCGCCGACAGGGGTATTGGTCAGCCCCAGCATTTT
V gene: TRBV28; J gene: TRBJ1-3; D gene: .; clone size: .; CDR3 protein: CASSFLTVNTIYF; CDR3 DNA: TGTGCCAGCAGTTTTTTGACGGTAAACACCATATATTTT
V gene: TRBV27; J gene: TRBJ2-4; D gene: .; clone size: .; CDR3 protein: CASSLWDPEGVQYF; CDR3 DNA: TGTGCCAGCAGTTTATGGGACCCAGAAGGTGTTCAGTACTTC
V gene: TRBV11-3; J gene: TRBJ2-1; D gene: .; clone size: .; CDR3 protein: CASSPPRGGGWSNEQFF; CDR3 DNA: TGTGCCAGCAGCCCACCCCGGGGAGGCGGTTGGAGCAATGAGCAGTTCTTC
V gene: TRBV19; J gene: TRBJ2-1; D gene: TRBD1; clone size: few; CDR3 protein: CAGPGTGVTNEQFF; CDR3 DNA: TGTGCCGGTCCCGGGACAGGGGTTACAAATGAGCAGTTCTTC
V gene: TRBV5-1; J gene: TRBJ2-1; D gene: TRBD1; clone size: .; CDR3 protein: CASSLGTGYNEQFF; CDR3 DNA: TGCGCCAGCAGCTTGGGGACAGGGTACAATGAGCAGTTCTTC
V gene: TRBV7-6; J gene: TRBJ2-7; D gene: .; clone size: .; CDR3 protein: CASSLDGPRDGEQYF; CDR3 DNA: TGTGCCAGCAGCTTAGATGGCCCAAGAGACGGGGAGCAGTACTTC
V gene: TRBV5-1; J gene: TRBJ2-1; D gene: TRBD1; clone size: .; CDR3 protein: CASSYTPGTGGERGEQFF; CDR3 DNA: TGCGCCAGCAGCTATACCCCCGGGACAGGGGGCGAAAGGGGTGAGCAGTTCTTC
V gene: TRBV11-3; J gene: TRBJ1-1; D gene: .; clone size: .; CDR3 protein: CASSLGRGTEAFF; CDR3 DNA: TGTGCCAGCAGCTTAGGACGTGGGACTGAAGCTTTCTTT
V gene: TRBV9; J gene: TRBJ1-1; D gene: .; clone size: .; CDR3 protein: CASRKGVMNTEAFF; CDR3 DNA: TGTGCCAGCAGAAAGGGGGTGATGAACACTGAAGCTTTCTTT
V gene: TRBV18; J gene: TRBJ1-2; D gene: .; clone size: once; CDR3 protein: CASSPDRDYGYTF; CDR3 DNA: TGTGCCAGCTCACCCGACCGGGACTATGGCTACACCTTC
V gene: TRBV6-4; J gene: TRBJ2-5; D gene: TRBD2; clone size: .; CDR3 protein: CASSDPHPGRGGAGETQYF; CDR3 DNA: TGTGCCAGCAGTGACCCCCACCCGGGCCGCGGGGGGGCCGGAGAGACCCAGTACTTC
V gene: TRBV25-1; J gene: TRBJ1-1; D gene: .; clone size: .; CDR3 protein: CASSPLRLNTEAFF; CDR3 DNA: TGTGCCAGCAGCCCCCTAAGATTGAACACTGAAGCTTTCTTT
V gene: TRBV5-6; J gene: TRBJ1-2; D gene: .; clone size: .; CDR3 protein: CASSFPGGDGYTF; CDR3 DNA: TGTGCCAGCAGCTTCCCTGGCGGGGATGGCTACACCTTC
V gene: TRBV5-5; J gene: TRBJ2-7; D gene: .; clone size: .; CDR3 protein: CASSLGAGYEQYF; CDR3 DNA: TGTGCCAGCAGCTTGGGGGCGGGGTACGAGCAGTACTTC
V gene: TRBV28; J gene: TRBJ1-6; D gene: .; clone size: .; CDR3 protein: CASSLNVSPLHF; CDR3 DNA: TGTGCCAGCAGCCTTAACGTCTCACCCCTCCACTTT
V gene: TRBV28; J gene: TRBJ2-3; D gene: .; clone size: .; CDR3 protein: CASSLMAVRDTQYF; CDR3 DNA: TGTGCCAGCAGTTTAATGGCGGTCAGGGATACGCAGTATTTT
V gene: TRBV27; J gene: TRBJ2-1; D gene: TRBD2; clone size: .; CDR3 protein: CASGRGGTSGYNEQFF; CDR3 DNA: TGTGCCAGCGGCCGCGGGGGGACTAGCGGCTACAATGAGCAGTTCTTC
V gene: TRBV9; J gene: TRBJ1-4; D gene: .; clone size: .; CDR3 protein: CASSVAGGTNEKLFF; CDR3 DNA: TGTGCCAGCAGCGTAGCCGGGGGGACTAATGAAAAACTGTTTTTT
V gene: TRBV13; J gene: TRBJ1-2; D gene: TRBD1; clone size: .; CDR3 protein: CASGAGTEENFYTF; CDR3 DNA: TGTGCCAGCGGCGCAGGGACAGAAGAAAATTTCTACACCTTC
V gene: TRBV7-2; J gene: TRBJ1-5; D gene: .; clone size: .; CDR3 protein: CASSSQSLSNQPQHF; CDR3 DNA: TGTGCCAGCAGCTCCCAGTCCCTTAGCAATCAGCCCCAGCATTTT
V gene: TRBV5-4; J gene: TRBJ1-4; D gene: .; clone size: .; CDR3 protein: CASSLAGTTNEKLFF; CDR3 DNA: TGTGCCAGCAGCCTAGCCGGGACAACAAATGAAAAACTGTTTTTT
V gene: TRBV7-9; J gene: TRBJ2-7; D gene: .; clone size: .; CDR3 protein: CASSKDRVKEQYF; CDR3 DNA: TGTGCCAGCAGCAAGGACCGCGTAAAAGAGCAGTACTTC
V gene: TRBV7-9; J gene: TRBJ2-5; D gene: .; clone size: .; CDR3 protein: CASSLGSQETQYF; CDR3 DNA: TGTGCCAGCAGCTTAGGCAGCCAAGAGACCCAGTACTTC
V gene: TRBV9; J gene: TRBJ2-5; D gene: .; clone size: .; CDR3 protein: CASSVRGDAQPETQYF; CDR3 DNA: TGTGCCAGCAGCGTCCGAGGAGACGCCCAACCGGAGACCCAGTACTTC
V gene: TRBV12-5; J gene: TRBJ2-1; D gene: .; clone size: .; CDR3 protein: CASGLAGGTEQFF; CDR3 DNA: TGTGCTAGTGGTTTGGCTGGCGGGACTGAGCAGTTCTTC
V gene: TRBV5-8; J gene: TRBJ2-5; D gene: TRBD2; clone size: once; CDR3 protein: CASSSQTSGGLGETQYF; CDR3 DNA: TGTGCCAGCAGCTCGCAGACTAGCGGGGGTCTGGGGGAGACCCAGTACTTC
V gene: TRBV7-3; J gene: TRBJ2-7; D gene: .; clone size: once; CDR3 protein: CASSSDRQTEQYF; CDR3 DNA: TGTGCCAGCAGCTCAGACCGACAGACCGAGCAGTACTTC